This T cell receptor beta chain was found in a study of blood T cell repertoires in COVID-19. Participants, about 18 to 95 years old, spanned fewer than 25 US areas. Clones were sequenced by immunoSEQ multiplex PCR, and TCRdb holds only the in-frame ones, with some missing. This table has about 270,000 clones, around 89% appearing once. J lost 4 bases, V lost 0 bases, and 8 bases had no gene match. CDR3 size: 17 residues. CDR1 and CDR2 from the germline V gene are LGHDT and YNNKEL (reference sequence). V gene TRBV3-1 (or the pseudogene TRBV3-2) combines with J gene TRBJ2-2, with 7 bases fitting TRBD2. The source of this sequence is a woman aged 25-40 years with acute COVID-19. The sample was PBMCs or T cells enriched from blood (not recorded which). Here the CDR3 DNA reads TGTGCCAGCAGCCAAGACCCTAGCGGATCGGTCACCGGGGAGCTGTTTTTT. It is translated as CASSQDPSGSVTGELFF.